The next 10 T cell receptor beta chains were all read from a single sample in a study of blood T cells in healthy people across ages. A J-beta primer mix and a sample-barcoded 5' primer were used in a second PCR of roughly 7 to 12 cycles. TCRdb re-called the 5' RACE reads with MiXCR, one entry per CDR3 protein. The table includes some 1.7 million distinct CDR3 sequences, about 30% detected once. Input material: blood. These receptor sequences come from a woman under 40 in good health.

This clonotype was counted ten times or more. This sequence joins TRBV4-1 and TRBJ2-1; 7 bases match TRBD1. V was clipped by 4 bases and J by 0 bases; unmatched bases: 6. This CDR3 is 16 amino acids long. Germline-derived CDR1 and CDR2 are MGHRA and YSYEKL. Here the CDR3 reads CASSPQGVVSYNEQFF. Written as DNA, the CDR3 is TGCGCCAGCAGCCCCCAGGGGGTCGTCTCCTACAATGAGCAGTTCTTC.

V is TRBV2 and J is TRBJ2-3; D gene unclear. The V end was cut by 7 bases, the J end by 0 bases, with 11 bases between. This CDR3 has 14 amino acids. Germline CDR1 SNHLY, CDR2 FYNNEI. The CDR3: CASKVRFSTDTQYF. The CDR3, as DNA: TGTGCCAGCAAAGTGAGGTTTAGCACAGATACGCAGTATTTT.

This clonotype was counted many times. One junction end does not reproduce the germline sequence, and a read error may be involved. The CDR3 coding sequence is TGTGCCAGCAGCTTAACGAACACAGATACGCAGTATTTT. This codes for CASSLTNTDTQYF. This chain connects TRBV5-1 to TRBJ2-3; unclear D gene. The CDR3 covers 13 residues. Germline assignment: CDR1 SGHRS and CDR2 YFSETQ.

This sequence joins TRBV11-2 and TRBJ2-7; D is uncertain. This CDR3 spans 14 amino acids. The V and J ends lost 0 bases and 7 bases respectively, with 13 bases between them. Germline values: CDR1 SGHAT, CDR2 FQNNGV. CDR3 residues: CASSLDPDSLEQYF. In nucleotides, the CDR3 is TGTGCCAGCAGCTTAGATCCCGACTCCCTGGAGCAGTACTTC.

There are many counts of this clonotype. The V call is TRBV6-6, the J call TRBJ2-5; 11 bases fit TRBD2. The CDR3 is 15 residues long. The germline gives CDR1 MNHNY, CDR2 SVGAGI (reference sequence). The V and J ends lost 6 bases and 5 bases, in that order; junction bases with no gene match: 8. DNA of the CDR3: TGTGCCAGCAGACCCGGGACTAGCGGTTGGGAGACCCAGTACTTC. Encoded protein: CASRPGTSGWETQYF.

V is TRBV5-1 and J is TRBJ2-1; tentative D call: TRBD2 (6 bases). The V gene lost 4 bases and the J gene lost 3 bases, with 14 bases spanning the gap. CDR3 length: 15 amino acids. Looked up from germline, CDR1 is SGHRS and CDR2 is YFSETQ. The CDR3 coding sequence is TGCGCCAGCAGCCCTGGGGTAGCGGTCTACAATGAGCAGTTCTTC. Translating it yields CASSPGVAVYNEQFF.

This clonotype has ten or more counts. J is TRBJ2-7 and V is TRBV4-3, with 8 bases matching TRBD1. The CDR3 spans 13 residues. Germline-derived CDR1 and CDR2 are LGHNA and YSLEER. Germline trimming cut 1 base from V and 7 bases from J; bases unmatched to any gene: 3. CDR3 amino acids: CASSQAGDREQYF. As DNA, the CDR3 is TGCGCCAGCAGCCAAGCGGGGGACAGGGAGCAGTACTTC.

This clonotype was seen many times. The chain carries TRBV4-1 and TRBJ2-7, with a weak D call TRBD1 (5 bases). Germline V lookup: CDR1 MGHRA, CDR2 YSYEKL. Trimming left V 0 bases short and J 2 bases short, with 5 bases between. CDR3 size: 13 residues. This CDR3 is CASSQEQAYEQYF. The DNA of the CDR3 is TGCGCCAGCAGCCAAGAACAGGCCTACGAGCAGTACTTC.

A few counts support this clonotype. This rearrangement joins TRBV7-2 to TRBJ2-7; 7 nucleotides align to TRBD2. The J segment lost 6 bases and the V segment lost 5 bases, leaving 13 bases of the junction unmatched. Germline lookup yields CDR1 SGHTA and CDR2 FQGNSA. This CDR3 has 15 residues. For the CDR3, the DNA is TGTGCCAGCAGCAACCGGGGGGAAATACCTTCCGAGCAGTACTTC. It encodes CASSNRGEIPSEQYF.

This chain joins TRBV29-1 and TRBJ1-1; D remains unclear. Trimming left V 2 bases short and J 1 base short, with 8 bases between. This CDR3 spans 13 amino acids. Germline V gene data show CDR1 as SQVTM and CDR2 as ANQGSEA. CDR3 sequence (DNA): TGCAGCGTTGAACATTCGGAGAACACTGAAGCTTTCTTT. Its translation is CSVEHSENTEAFF.